One sample yielded the 21 T cell receptor beta chains listed below, sequenced in a study of T cells in Graves' hyperthyroidism and ophthalmopathy (dated by TCRdb to about 2019). Library method: multiplex PCR. For sequencing, an Illumina HiSeq 2000 was employed. Amplification of TCR beta CDR3 regions was carried out from RNA transcripts. A first-round RT-PCR of the TCR CDR3 used the HTBI primer set with the Qiagen OneStep RT-PCR kit. TCRdb's own reprocessing of the public reads used fastp at Q25 and MiXCR and kept productive beta chains. When rows share a CDR3 protein, they turn into one entry using the most common DNA and genes. This sample holds about 380,000 distinct CDR3 sequences; approximately 13% were observed only once. The top ten clones comprise 8% to 13% of the sample. The sample consisted of blood. The receptors derive from a woman aged 60 to 75 with Graves' hyperthyroidism.

This clonotype was seen repeatedly, ten times or more. The chain is built from TRBV6-1 and TRBJ2-3; 7 bases align to TRBD1. Germline CDR1 is MNHNS and CDR2 is SASEGT. The CDR3 sequence is 16 residues long. J was trimmed by 6 bases and V by 1 base; bases with no gene match: 10. In nucleotides, the CDR3 is TGTGCCAGCAGTGAAGGAACAACAGGGGTCACTGATACGCAGTATTTT. Its protein product is CASSEGTTGVTDTQYF.

This clonotype has more than one count but fewer than ten. CDR3 DNA sequence: TGCGCCAGCAGCCCGCCTACACCCTCAACGGCTTTCTTT. Its protein product is CASSPPTPSTAFF. The rearrangement joins TRBV5-1 to TRBJ1-1; no reliable D call. With 4 bases removed from V and 11 bases from J, the gap between germline ends came to 18 bases. The CDR3 totals 13 residues. CDR1 SGHRS and CDR2 YFSETQ come from the germline V gene.

The genes are TRBV5-4 and TRBJ2-7, with unresolved D. Deletions cut 1 base from V and 0 bases from J, with 8 bases between. CDR3 length: 14 residues. Per germline, CDR1 SGHNT and CDR2 YYREEE (reference sequence). In nucleotides, the CDR3 is TGTGCCAGCAGCTTGTCCACTGCCTCCTACGAGCAGTACTTC. This gives the protein CASSLSTASYEQYF. The whole variable domain, filled in from reference TRBV5-4 and TRBJ2-7, reads ETGVTQSPTHLIKTRGQQVTLRCSSQSGHNTVSWYQQALGQGPQFIFQYYREEENGRGNFPPRFSGLQFPNYSSELNVNALELDDSALYLCASSLSTASYEQYFGPGTRLTVT.

The chain uses TRBV5-1 and TRBJ2-5, with 13 bases that match TRBD2. The germline CDR1 and CDR2 sequences are SGHRS and YFSETQ. The junction had 6 bases not matched to a gene; V was cut back by 4 bases and J by 6 bases. The CDR3 is 15 residues long. The CDR3 sequence is CASSARTSGRQTQYF. The CDR3, as DNA: TGCGCCAGCAGCGCCAGGACTAGCGGGAGACAGACCCAGTACTTC.

V and J are TRBV27 and TRBJ1-1; D gene uncertain. V was pared by 3 bases and J by 4 bases, with 9 bases between. Per the germline V gene, CDR1 is MNHEY and CDR2 is SMNVEV (reference sequence). This CDR3 contains 13 residues. The CDR3 sequence is CASSFNGRTEAFF. The CDR3 DNA sequence: TGTGCCAGCAGTTTTAACGGCCGCACTGAAGCTTTCTTT.

Turning to this clonotype: A clone one base away is much larger, so this may be a read error. The V and J genes are TRBV28 and TRBJ1-5; no definite D call. The CDR3 contains 14 residues. Germline V gene sequence: CDR1 MDHEN, CDR2 SYDVKM. CDR3: CASSWSGGNQPQRF. CDR3 in DNA: TGTGCCAGCAGTTGGTCAGGAGGCAATCAGCCCCAGCGTTTT. Supplemented by reference TRBV28 and TRBJ1-5, the full variable domain reads DVKVTQSSRYLVKRTGEKVFLECVQDMDHENMFWYRQDPGLGLRLIYFSYDVKMKEKGDIPEGYSVSREKKERFSLILESASTNQTSMYLCASSWSGGNQPQRFGDGTRLSIL.

This clonotype has at least ten counts. This chain uses TRBV6-1 with TRBJ1-5, with D perhaps matching TRBD1 (5 bases). This CDR3 comprises 14 residues. The germline V gene has CDR1 MNHNS and CDR2 SASEGT. V lost 6 bases, J lost 3 bases, and 12 bases lay in between. The CDR3 loop reads CASRQDNPNQPQHF. CDR3 DNA: TGTGCCAGCAGGCAGGACAATCCCAATCAGCCCCAGCATTTT.

This clonotype was recorded many times. The J gene is TRBJ1-2, the V gene TRBV20-1; 8 nucleotides align to TRBD1. V shed 0 bases and J 5 bases; nucleotides not matched to a gene: 8. CDR3 length: 15 amino acids. Germline lookup yields CDR1 DFQATT and CDR2 SNEGSKA (reference sequence). CDR3 bases: TGCAGTGCTAGAGATCGGACAGGGCCGAATTATGGCTACACCTTC. As protein: CSARDRTGPNYGYTF.

The sample holds many counts of this clonotype. This chain uses TRBV27 with TRBJ2-1, with 14 bases aligning to TRBD2. The CDR3 sequence is 17 residues long. With V trimmed by 3 bases and J by 6 bases, 7 bases remained unmatched. Germline V lookup: CDR1 MNHEY, CDR2 SMNVEV (reference sequence). CDR3 bases: TGTGCCAGCAGTTTTCGCCTCGGGACTAGCGGGGGCAATGAGCAGTTCTTC. Its translation is CASSFRLGTSGGNEQFF.

This clonotype occurred many times. The rearrangement joins TRBV2 to TRBJ2-7; either TRBD1 or TRBD2 may fit D (5 bases each). This CDR3 is 14 amino acids long. V was cut by 7 bases and J by 6 bases, with 19 bases left in between. Germline CDR1 SNHLY, CDR2 FYNNEI. The CDR3 sequence is CASKPGTDWGEQYF. In DNA form, the CDR3 reads TGTGCCAGCAAGCCCGGGACGGACTGGGGCGAGCAGTACTTC.

This clonotype occurred many times. The chain recombines TRBV12-3 or TRBV12-4 with TRBJ2-7; 7 bases are shared with TRBD2. V lost 3 bases and J lost 1; bases outside the gene matches: 3. The CDR3 is 14 amino acids. The CDR3 DNA is TGTGCCAGCAGTTTCCTAGCGGTTTCCTACGAGCAGTACTTC. Protein: CASSFLAVSYEQYF.

This clonotype appeared a few times. V is TRBV6-5 and J is TRBJ1-6, with 8 bases matching TRBD1. With 0 bases clipped from V and 5 bases from J, the junction kept 6 bases outside the gene matches. Germline V gene data show CDR1 as MNHEY and CDR2 as SVGAGI. The CDR3 runs 17 residues. CDR3 in DNA: TGTGCCAGCAGTTACTCGAGGGACAGGCGGCATAATTCACCCCTCCACTTT. Residues: CASSYSRDRRHNSPLHF.

This clonotype showed up many times. The genes are TRBV2 and TRBJ2-4, with TRBD2 identical over 7 bases. Looked up from germline, CDR1 is SNHLY and CDR2 is FYNNEI. V was pared by 4 bases and J by 8 bases, with 2 bases of the junction left unmatched. The CDR3 totals 12 residues. The CDR3 region has the DNA TGTGCCAGCAGTGTTGGGGGGGACATTCAGTACTTC. It translates to CASSVGGDIQYF.

This clonotype occurred many times. The chain links TRBV5-1 to TRBJ1-2; D ambiguous. The CDR3 contains 14 residues. Germline CDR1 is SGHRS and CDR2 is YFSETQ. Trimming took 0 bases from V and 4 from J, leaving 10 bases between them. Here the CDR3 reads CASSLEGSLYGYTF. As DNA, the CDR3 is TGCGCCAGCAGCTTGGAGGGCTCGCTCTATGGCTACACCTTC.

At least ten counts were recorded for this clonotype. The genes are TRBV5-1 and TRBJ1-1; tentatively, D is TRBD1 (5 bases). The germline V gene has CDR1 SGHRS and CDR2 YFSETQ. Trimming removed 3 bases at V and 6 bases at J, with 15 bases between. The CDR3 consists of 14 residues. For the CDR3, the DNA is TGCGCCAGCAGCTGGGAATTGGGGGGTCCTGAAGCTTTCTTT. The encoded protein is CASSWELGGPEAFF.

The table lists this clonotype with many counts. The chain has TRBV6-1 and TRBJ2-1; TRBD2 agrees at 7 bases. The CDR3 contains 14 residues. Per the germline V gene, CDR1 is MNHNS and CDR2 is SASEGT. The V segment lost 1 base and the J segment 3 bases; nucleotides outside the gene matches: 0. CDR3: CASSEVAGYNEQFF. In nucleotides, the CDR3 is TGTGCCAGCAGTGAAGTAGCGGGCTACAATGAGCAGTTCTTC.

Many counts were recorded for this clonotype. The V gene is TRBV4-1, the J gene TRBJ2-5; no clear D gene. CDR1 is MGHRA, CDR2 YSYEKL, per germline. Trimming shortened V by 4 bases and J by 9 bases, and 15 bases separated the two germline ends. The length of the CDR3 is 13 residues. CDR3 in amino acids: CASSRAVVMAQYF. As DNA, the CDR3 is TGCGCCAGCAGCCGCGCAGTGGTAATGGCCCAGTACTTC.

Ten or more counts support this clonotype. The chain is built from TRBV19 and TRBJ2-7; TRBD1 is a possible D gene (6 bases). This CDR3 is 14 amino acids long. Per the germline V gene, CDR1 is LNHDA and CDR2 is SQIVND (reference sequence). V was trimmed by 9 bases and J by 0 bases, leaving 15 bases between them. In DNA, the CDR3 is TGTGCCAGCTCCGGGACAAGAAGCTCCTACGAGCAGTACTTC. It encodes CASSGTRSSYEQYF.

This clonotype was observed a single time. This clone may be a read error of a much larger clone one base away. Since no conserved phenylalanine or tryptophan closes the CDR3, a read error is the likely cause. The chain employs TRBV18 and TRBJ2-3, with TRBD2 identical over 7 bases. Germline CDR1 and CDR2: KGHSH and LQKENI. Trimming took 2 bases from V and 4 from J; bases not matched to a gene: 6. This CDR3 region has 15 residues. The DNA for the CDR3 is TGTGCCAGCTCACCAGCTAGCGGCCCCGCAGATACGCAGTATTCT. Its translation is CASSPASGPADTQYS.

This clonotype has ten or more counts. The rearrangement links TRBV27 to TRBJ1-2; D is perhaps TRBD1 (5 bases). V gave up 8 bases and J gave up 8 bases, with 21 bases separating them. Germline CDR1 reads MNHEY; CDR2 reads SMNVEV (reference sequence). This CDR3 is built from 14 residues. The CDR3 DNA reads TGTGCCAGCGCGACCATTCGGGGGGATGACGGCTACACCTTC. As protein: CASATIRGDDGYTF.

This clonotype was seen many times. V is TRBV6-1 and J is TRBJ2-7, with no clear D. Germline V lookup: CDR1 MNHNS, CDR2 SASEGT. The CDR3 contains 13 residues. The V gene lost 7 bases and the J gene lost 3 bases, with 13 bases spanning the gap. Written as DNA, the CDR3 is TGTGCCAGCACATCGAGCCTTGGCTACGAGCAGTACTTC. This encodes CASTSSLGYEQYF.